This T cell receptor beta chain was sequenced for a study of T cells in localized non-small cell lung cancer. From germline, CDR1 is MDHEN and CDR2 SYDVKM. With 6 bases removed from V and 4 bases from J, the gap between germline ends came to 18 bases. This CDR3 is 15 amino acids long. General study points: The tumor had only one region sequenced, so heterogeneity remains possible. For the top 100 tumor clones, a median approximately 61 also appeared in adjacent lung.

Clones were sequenced by immunoSEQ multiplex PCR, and TCRdb holds only the in-frame ones, with some missing. The data hold tens of thousands of clones, with roughly nine tenths observed a single time. Regarding this clone: Antigen: not known.

This clonotype was sampled from a man aged 40-75 years with stage II squamous cell lung carcinoma. The specimen comprised PBMCs, sampled before any cancer treatment. This chain uses TRBV28 with TRBJ2-5, with D perhaps given as TRBD1 or TRBD2 (5 bases each). The chain's CDR3 is CASSETGFRAETQYF. The CDR3 region has the DNA TGTGCCAGCAGCGAAACGGGGTTCAGGGCAGAGACCCAGTACTTC.